Listed below are T cell receptor beta chains from one sample, sequenced in a study of a mutant IDH1 vaccine in newly diagnosed glioma. No antigens are known for them. The method was immunoSEQ multiplex PCR; TCRdb's version includes in-frame clones alone and lacks a portion of them. The sample holds 70,000 to 95,000 clones, more than 80% seen once. The sample was PBMCs, taken from a glioma patient whose treatment included an IDH1 peptide vaccine. The source is a woman in her forties or fifties with glioma. The CDR3 runs from the conserved cysteine through the conserved F or W. A D gene is named only where the DNA matches it firmly. Rows may omit the clone size; those that give it use once, few, many or a size class.

D gene: TRBD1
J gene: TRBJ2-5
V gene: TRBV7-3
clone size: once
CDR3 protein: CASSIIPGQVETQYF
CDR3 DNA: TGTGCCAGCAGCATTATCCCGGGACAGGTTGAGACTCAGTACTTC

D gene: -
J gene: TRBJ1-5
V gene: TRBV30
clone size: few
CDR3 protein: CAWSTGTENQPQHF
CDR3 DNA: TGTGCCTGGAGCACCGGGACCGAGAATCAGCCCCAGCATTTT

D gene: -
J gene: TRBJ2-7
V gene: TRBV27
clone size: -
CDR3 protein: CASSSPVGERYEQYF
CDR3 DNA: TGTGCCAGCAGTTCCCCAGTCGGAGAAAGATACGAGCAGTACTTC

D gene: -
J gene: TRBJ2-2
V gene: TRBV11-3
clone size: -
CDR3 protein: CASSPIFGATNTGELFF
CDR3 DNA: TGTGCCAGCAGCCCTATCTTTGGGGCAACGAACACCGGGGAGCTGTTTTTT

D gene: TRBD1
J gene: TRBJ1-3
V gene: TRBV5-4
clone size: -
CDR3 protein: CASSSRGQGNTIYF
CDR3 DNA: TGTGCCAGCAGTTCTAGGGGGCAAGGAAACACCATATATTTT

D gene: -
J gene: TRBJ2-7
V gene: TRBV30
clone size: -
CDR3 protein: CAWSYGRPGNEQYF
CDR3 DNA: TGTGCCTGGAGTTATGGAAGACCCGGGAACGAGCAGTACTTC

D gene: TRBD1
J gene: TRBJ2-6
V gene: TRBV5-1
clone size: few
CDR3 protein: CASSSIDGTASGANVLTF
CDR3 DNA: TGCGCCAGCAGCTCGATTGATGGGACAGCCTCTGGGGCCAACGTCCTGACTTTC

D gene: -
J gene: TRBJ2-7
V gene: TRBV5-4
clone size: -
CDR3 protein: CASGGPDSYEQYF
CDR3 DNA: TGTGCCAGCGGGGGACCTGACTCCTACGAGCAGTACTTC

D gene: TRBD1
J gene: TRBJ1-4
V gene: TRBV19
clone size: -
CDR3 protein: CASRETGPNEKLFF
CDR3 DNA: TGTGCCAGTAGGGAGACAGGGCCTAATGAAAAACTGTTTTTT

D gene: TRBD1
J gene: TRBJ1-1
V gene: TRBV19
clone size: -
CDR3 protein: CASSIKGAGSLAEAFF
CDR3 DNA: TGTGCCAGTAGTATAAAGGGGGCAGGGTCGCTCGCGGAAGCTTTCTTT

D gene: -
J gene: TRBJ2-7
V gene: TRBV7-2
clone size: -
CDR3 protein: CASSFDSEYYEQYF
CDR3 DNA: TGTGCCAGCAGCTTTGACAGTGAATACTACGAGCAGTACTTC

D gene: -
J gene: TRBJ1-2
V gene: TRBV28
clone size: -
CDR3 protein: CASSYLAGVNGYTF
CDR3 DNA: TGTGCCAGCAGTTACCTCGCAGGGGTTAATGGCTACACCTTC

D gene: -
J gene: TRBJ2-3
V gene: TRBV2
clone size: -
CDR3 protein: CAIRGYSRTDTQYF
CDR3 DNA: TGTGCCATTCGAGGTTACTCCCGCACAGATACGCAGTATTTT

D gene: -
J gene: TRBJ2-3
V gene: TRBV7-3
clone size: -
CDR3 protein: CASSPFVELGTDTQYF
CDR3 DNA: TGTGCCAGCAGCCCTTTTGTGGAGCTGGGCACAGATACGCAGTATTTT

D gene: TRBD2
J gene: TRBJ2-7
V gene: TRBV4-1
clone size: -
CDR3 protein: CASSLREARGYEQYF
CDR3 DNA: TGCGCCAGCAGCCTGCGGGAGGCCCGGGGCTACGAGCAGTACTTC

D gene: -
J gene: TRBJ2-7
V gene: TRBV7-9
clone size: -
CDR3 protein: CASSLPIVGDRNEQYF
CDR3 DNA: TGTGCCAGCAGCTTACCGATCGTTGGGGACCGAAACGAGCAGTACTTC

D gene: -
J gene: TRBJ2-5
V gene: TRBV19
clone size: -
CDR3 protein: CASTAGETQYF
CDR3 DNA: TGTGCCAGTACCGCAGGGGAGACCCAGTACTTC

D gene: -
J gene: TRBJ1-1
V gene: TRBV10-3
clone size: few
CDR3 protein: CAISELSTGTEAFF
CDR3 DNA: TGTGCCATCAGTGAGTTGTCCACGGGCACTGAAGCTTTCTTT

D gene: -
J gene: TRBJ2-7
V gene: TRBV27
clone size: -
CDR3 protein: CASSTGVRHEQYF
CDR3 DNA: TGTGCCAGCAGTACCGGGGTAAGACACGAGCAGTACTTC

D gene: -
J gene: TRBJ2-3
V gene: TRBV5-4
clone size: -
CDR3 protein: CASSLFGSSNTQYF
CDR3 DNA: TGTGCCAGCAGCTTGTTCGGTTCATCTAATACGCAGTATTTT

D gene: TRBD1
J gene: TRBJ2-5
V gene: TRBV4-2
clone size: -
CDR3 protein: CASSQGQGSGQETQYF
CDR3 DNA: TGTGCCAGCAGCCAGGGACAGGGTTCGGGCCAAGAGACCCAGTACTTC

D gene: -
J gene: TRBJ1-1
V gene: TRBV7-8
clone size: -
CDR3 protein: CASSLLGGTTNTEAFF
CDR3 DNA: TGTGCCAGCAGCCTCCTAGGGGGAACAACGAACACTGAAGCTTTCTTT

D gene: -
J gene: TRBJ1-1
V gene: TRBV5-1
clone size: few
CDR3 protein: CASSPWQGNTEAFF
CDR3 DNA: TGCGCCAGCAGCCCCTGGCAAGGGAACACTGAAGCTTTCTTT

D gene: TRBD2
J gene: TRBJ2-7
V gene: TRBV5-1
clone size: -
CDR3 protein: CASSWTSGHSYEQYF
CDR3 DNA: TGCGCCAGCAGTTGGACTAGCGGCCACTCCTACGAGCAGTACTTC

D gene: TRBD2
J gene: TRBJ2-1
V gene: TRBV30
clone size: -
CDR3 protein: CAHGGWGNNEQFF
CDR3 DNA: TGTGCCCACGGGGGGTGGGGGAACAATGAGCAGTTCTTC

D gene: -
J gene: TRBJ2-7
V gene: TRBV21-1
clone size: -
CDR3 protein: CAHNPLERQGHEQYF
CDR3 DNA: TGTGCCCACAACCCCCTGGAGAGACAGGGCCACGAGCAGTACTTC

D gene: TRBD1
J gene: TRBJ1-1
V gene: TRBV20-1
clone size: few
CDR3 protein: CRGQGTAEAFF
CDR3 DNA: TGCAGGGGACAGGGGACCGCTGAAGCTTTCTTT

D gene: -
J gene: TRBJ1-5
V gene: TRBV10-3
clone size: -
CDR3 protein: CAISAYKNSNQPQHF
CDR3 DNA: TGTGCCATCAGTGCATACAAAAATAGCAATCAGCCCCAGCATTTT

D gene: TRBD2
J gene: TRBJ2-7
V gene: TRBV28
clone size: -
CDR3 protein: CASSELAGGGYEQYF
CDR3 DNA: TGTGCCAGCAGTGAACTAGCGGGAGGTGGCTACGAGCAGTACTTC

D gene: -
J gene: TRBJ1-5
V gene: TRBV18
clone size: once
CDR3 protein: CASSRGRVEDNQPQHF
CDR3 DNA: TGTGCCAGCTCACGAGGGAGGGTTGAGGACAATCAGCCCCAGCATTTT

D gene: -
J gene: TRBJ1-5
V gene: TRBV27
clone size: -
CDR3 protein: CASSFSSDHNQPQHF
CDR3 DNA: TGTGCCAGCAGTTTTTCTTCGGATCACAATCAGCCCCAGCATTTT

D gene: TRBD1
J gene: TRBJ1-2
V gene: TRBV7-9
clone size: -
CDR3 protein: CASSYDRGHYGYTF
CDR3 DNA: TGTGCCAGCAGCTACGACAGGGGACACTATGGCTACACCTTC

D gene: TRBD1
J gene: TRBJ2-4
V gene: TRBV5-4
clone size: -
CDR3 protein: CASSLGGQGAKNIQYF
CDR3 DNA: TGTGCCAGCAGCTTGGGGGGACAGGGGGCCAAAAACATTCAGTACTTC

D gene: TRBD2
J gene: TRBJ2-3
V gene: TRBV4-1
clone size: -
CDR3 protein: CASSQEPSGSTDTQYF
CDR3 DNA: TGCGCCAGCAGCCAAGAACCTAGCGGGAGCACAGATACGCAGTATTTT

D gene: TRBD2
J gene: TRBJ2-2
V gene: TRBV30
clone size: -
CDR3 protein: CAWSVLALAAGELFF
CDR3 DNA: TGTGCCTGGAGTGTACTCGCACTAGCGGCCGGGGAGCTGTTTTTT

D gene: TRBD2
J gene: TRBJ2-3
V gene: TRBV7-2
clone size: -
CDR3 protein: CASSLAGGTDTQYF
CDR3 DNA: TGTGCCAGCAGCTTAGCGGGAGGGACAGATACGCAGTATTTT

D gene: -
J gene: TRBJ2-1
V gene: TRBV28
clone size: -
CDR3 protein: CASSRFMAAEQFF
CDR3 DNA: TGTGCCAGCAGTCGTTTCATGGCGGCTGAGCAGTTCTTC

D gene: -
J gene: TRBJ2-5
V gene: TRBV7-8
clone size: -
CDR3 protein: CASSFLTGQLQETQYF
CDR3 DNA: TGTGCCAGCAGCTTCTTAACGGGACAATTGCAAGAGACCCAGTACTTC

D gene: TRBD1
J gene: TRBJ1-2
V gene: TRBV20-1
clone size: -
CDR3 protein: CSAVDRVYTF
CDR3 DNA: TGCAGTGCAGTTGACAGGGTCTACACCTTC

D gene: -
J gene: TRBJ1-2
V gene: TRBV5-8
clone size: -
CDR3 protein: CASREGALQRHIYGYTF
CDR3 DNA: TGTGCCAGCAGAGAAGGGGCCCTACAGAGACATATTTATGGCTACACCTTC

D gene: -
J gene: TRBJ1-5
V gene: TRBV2
clone size: few
CDR3 protein: CASSVGLGINQPQHF
CDR3 DNA: TGTGCCAGCAGTGTGGGGCTAGGGATTAATCAGCCCCAGCATTTT

D gene: -
J gene: TRBJ1-1
V gene: TRBV5-1
clone size: -
CDR3 protein: CASSLDTSMNTEAFF
CDR3 DNA: TGCGCCAGCAGCTTGGACACGAGCATGAACACTGAAGCTTTCTTT

D gene: TRBD2
J gene: TRBJ2-7
V gene: TRBV5-5
clone size: -
CDR3 protein: CASSYGTTPYEQYF
CDR3 DNA: TGTGCCAGCAGCTACGGGACTACCCCCTACGAGCAGTACTTC

D gene: TRBD1
J gene: TRBJ2-7
V gene: TRBV29-1
clone size: -
CDR3 protein: CSAGQSSSEQYF
CDR3 DNA: TGCAGCGCGGGACAGTCGAGCTCAGAGCAGTACTTC

D gene: -
J gene: TRBJ2-7
V gene: TRBV2
clone size: -
CDR3 protein: CASSERGGSYEQYF
CDR3 DNA: TGTGCCAGCAGTGAACGCGGCGGATCCTACGAGCAGTACTTC